This TCR beta chain came from a study of T cell responses to AZD1222 COVID-19 vaccine. Trimming pared 2 bases from V and 5 bases from J, leaving 15 bases between. The CDR3 runs 15 residues. Looked up from germline, CDR1 is SGHTA and CDR2 is FQGTGA. Clones were read by immunoSEQ multiplex PCR, and TCRdb kept only the in-frame ones, dropping some. In the table there are about 140,000 clones, roughly 90% of which are singletons. Study-level results: Donor demographics were predominantly white British with a female majority; clonal diversity may be underestimated. Baseline seropositives among AZD1222 recipients totaled only 5 to 7. After the peak T cell response, and only then, were repertoires sampled. In the spike-specific TCR repertoire, nearly half reportedly target unmutated variant regions.

As to this clone: Antigen specificity is unknown.

The sequence derives from an adult in good health. This specimen consisted of peripheral blood, obtained on day 0 of AZD1222 vaccination. V usage is TRBV7-3 and J usage is TRBJ1-2, with D maybe TRBD1 (5 bases). CDR3 in amino acids: CASSLVAGNRYGYTF. The CDR3 nucleotides read TGTGCCAGCAGCTTAGTGGCAGGGAATAGATATGGCTACACCTTC.